The 9 T cell receptor beta chains listed next were all sequenced from one sample in a study of blood T cell repertoires in COVID-19. TCRdb keeps only in-frame clones here, not all; method: immunoSEQ multiplex PCR. The table shows 62,000 or so clones, with 75% to 90% occurring only once. Material for sequencing was peripheral blood. These receptors all come from a man aged 45-65 years with acute or convalescent COVID-19.

V gene TRBV6-5 combines with J gene TRBJ1-3; a possible D gene is TRBD1 (5 bases). CDR1 MNHEY and CDR2 SVGAGI come from the germline V gene. The CDR3 has 13 amino acids. V dropped 3 bases and J dropped 4 bases, with 7 bases sitting between them. The CDR3 DNA follows: TGTGCCAGCAGTTATGGGGGGGGAAACACCATATATTTT. Translating it yields CASSYGGGNTIYF.

This clone appeared once. The chain joins TRBV18 to TRBJ1-1, with 9 nucleotides matching TRBD1. The CDR3 is made up of 14 amino acids. V lost 6 bases and J lost 5; bases outside the gene matches: 7. The V gene's germline CDR1 is KGHSH and CDR2 LQKENI. The CDR3 DNA follows: TGTGCCAGCTCCCCAGGACAGGGGAGAACTGAAGCTTTCTTT. It yields the protein CASSPGQGRTEAFF.

The chain has TRBV6-2 or TRBV6-3 and TRBJ1-4; D is unresolved. V lost 5 bases and J 8 bases, leaving 15 bases between the germline ends. This CDR3 region has 14 residues. CDR1 and CDR2 from the germline V gene are MNHEY and SVGEGT. CDR3 region: CASSTLGRVEKLFF. In nucleotides, the CDR3 is TGTGCCAGCAGTACCCTTGGGAGGGTCGAAAAACTGTTTTTT.

The chain recombines TRBV10-1 with TRBJ2-1; D perhaps matches TRBD1 (5 bases). CDR3 length: 15 amino acids. The germline CDR1 and CDR2 sequences are WNHNN and SYGVQD (reference sequence). V was pared by 2 bases and J by 3 bases, with 11 bases between. CDR3 DNA: TGCGCCAGCAGTGAGCAGGGTACCCTCTACAATGAGCAGTTCTTC. It translates to CASSEQGTLYNEQFF.

This chain links TRBV6-5 with TRBJ1-1, with 8 bases matching TRBD1. Germline-derived CDR1 and CDR2 are MNHEY and SVGAGI. This CDR3 comprises 14 residues. V dropped 2 bases and J dropped 6; count of bases not matched to a gene: 5. The CDR3 region is CASSYTGQAAEAFF. The CDR3 nucleotides read TGTGCCAGCAGTTACACGGGACAGGCGGCTGAAGCTTTCTTT.

The gene calls are TRBV6-5 and TRBJ1-5; 8 positions agree with TRBD1. Germline CDR1 and CDR2: MNHEY and SVGAGI. V was pared by 6 bases and J by 2 bases, with 6 bases of the junction left unmatched. The CDR3 totals 15 residues. In DNA form, the CDR3 reads TGTGCCAGCAGGCTTCCGACAGGGGGCAATCAGCCCCAGCATTTT. Encoded protein: CASRLPTGGNQPQHF.

The rearrangement joins TRBV11-2 to TRBJ2-1, with TRBD2 matching over 11 bases. The CDR3 covers 16 residues. J lost 5 bases, V lost 5 bases, and 8 bases had no gene match. The germline CDR1 and CDR2 sequences are SGHAT and FQNNGV. The CDR3 here is CASSGALTSGNNEQFF. The CDR3, as DNA: TGTGCCAGCAGCGGGGCACTGACTAGCGGGAACAATGAGCAGTTCTTC.

This clone came up once. The genes are TRBV13 and TRBJ2-3; 14 bases are a match to TRBD2. The CDR3 runs to 18 residues. With 5 bases clipped from V and 1 base from J, the junction kept 8 bases outside the gene matches. Germline V gene sequence: CDR1 PRHDT, CDR2 FYEKMQ (reference sequence). The CDR3 is CASSTTSGRDPGTDTQYF. CDR3 in DNA: TGTGCCAGCAGCACGACTAGCGGGAGGGACCCAGGCACAGATACGCAGTATTTT.

About this clone itself: Other nucleotide sequences from this sample produce the same CDR3. The chain is built from TRBV18 and TRBJ2-5, with D possibly TRBD1 on 6 matching bases. The CDR3 has 13 amino acids. Germline V gene lookup returns CDR1 KGHSH and CDR2 LQKENI. Trimming removed 6 bases at V and 2 bases at J, with 10 bases between. The chain's CDR3 is CASSSGQQETQYF. CDR3 DNA: TGTGCCAGCTCCTCTGGACAGCAAGAGACCCAGTACTTC.